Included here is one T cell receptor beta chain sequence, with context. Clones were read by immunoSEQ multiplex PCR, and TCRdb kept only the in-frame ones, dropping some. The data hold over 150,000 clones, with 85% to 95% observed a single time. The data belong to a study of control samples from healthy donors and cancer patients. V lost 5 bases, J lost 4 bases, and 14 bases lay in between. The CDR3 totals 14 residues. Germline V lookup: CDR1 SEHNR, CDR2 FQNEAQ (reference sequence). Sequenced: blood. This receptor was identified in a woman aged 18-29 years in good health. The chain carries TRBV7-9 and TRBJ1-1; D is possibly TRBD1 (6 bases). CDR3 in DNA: TGTGCCAGCAGCACGGACAGTCGGGGCACTGAAGCTTTCTTT. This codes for CASSTDSRGTEAFF.